The 12 T cell receptor beta chains in this list originate from one sample, sequenced in a study of shared clonotypes between healthy human individuals. TCRdb's table, derived via immunoSEQ multiplex PCR, lists solely in-frame clones and lacks some. Of hundreds of thousands of clones listed, roughly 96% were seen once; the top ten hold about 0.32%. Material: memory CD8+ T cells sorted from blood. This sample's subset: CD45RO+ cells pooled with CCR7-negative TemRA cells. These receptors came from a man aged 30 to 39 in good health.

The chain employs TRBV28 and TRBJ2-7; 9 bases line up with TRBD2. The CDR3 runs 15 residues. J gave up 0 bases and V 6 bases, and 6 bases lay outside the gene matches. Germline V gene data show CDR1 as MDHEN and CDR2 as SYDVKM. CDR3 loop: CASRSSGASSYEQYF. The CDR3 nucleotides read TGTGCCAGCAGGTCTAGCGGGGCCAGCTCCTACGAGCAGTACTTC.

This rearrangement joins TRBV18 to TRBJ2-1; 9 nucleotides agree with TRBD2. Germline CDR1 KGHSH, CDR2 LQKENI. The V gene end was trimmed by 4 bases and the J gene end by 0 bases; junction bases not matched to a gene: 1. The CDR3 contains 15 residues. The CDR3 region is CASSLSGSSYNEQFF. CDR3 coding DNA: TGTGCCAGCTCACTTAGCGGGAGCTCCTACAATGAGCAGTTCTTC.

This rearrangement joins TRBV6-5 to TRBJ1-1, with D possibly matching TRBD1 (5 bases). The CDR3 is made up of 16 amino acids. Germline CDR1 MNHEY, CDR2 SVGAGI. The V end lost 4 bases, the J end lost 0 bases, and 15 bases lay between the germline ends. CDR3 nucleotides: TGTGCCAGCAGTTTTGACAGTGCCGGTATGAACACTGAAGCTTTCTTT. It codes for CASSFDSAGMNTEAFF.

The rearrangement uses TRBV25-1 and TRBJ2-3; D gene uncertain. The germline V and J ends were trimmed by 5 bases and 3 bases, with 0 bases remaining between them. Germline assignment: CDR1 MGHDK and CDR2 SYGVNS. The CDR3 runs 10 residues. The CDR3 nucleotides read TGTGCCAGCAGTACAGATACGCAGTATTTT. It yields the protein CASSTDTQYF.

A single count supports this clone. The V and J genes are TRBV30 and TRBJ1-4; D is unresolved. V lost 0 bases, J lost 3 bases, and 8 bases lay in between. The germline CDR1 and CDR2 sequences are GTSNPN and SVGIG (reference sequence). The CDR3 extends over 14 amino acids. This chain's CDR3 is CAWSVGLPNEKLFF. The CDR3 nucleotides read TGTGCCTGGAGTGTGGGGTTACCTAATGAAAAACTGTTTTTT.

V gene TRBV11-2 combines with J gene TRBJ1-1, with a weak D call TRBD1 (5 bases). The CDR3 length is 15 residues. Germline CDR1 is SGHAT and CDR2 is FQNNGV. The germline V and J ends were trimmed by 4 bases and 1 base, with 13 bases remaining between them. CDR3 amino acids: CASSSTGTRNTEAFF. The CDR3 nucleotides are TGTGCCAGCAGCTCTACCGGGACGCGGAACACTGAAGCTTTCTTT.

The genes are TRBV10-3 and TRBJ2-5; 7 nucleotides align to TRBD1. Germline-derived CDR1 and CDR2 are ENHRY and SYGVKD. Trimming cost V 3 bases and J 5 bases; bases outside gene matches: 3. CDR3 length: 13 residues. CDR3 bases: TGTGCCATCAGTGATTCGGACAGGGAGACCCAGTACTTC. Amino acids: CAISDSDRETQYF.

The chain carries TRBV2 and TRBJ2-2; TRBD2 aligns across 15 bases. Trimming at V came to 6 bases and at J to 5 bases, leaving 4 bases not matched to a gene. CDR1 and CDR2 (germline): SNHLY, FYNNEI. The CDR3 totals 16 residues. This chain's CDR3 is CASSTGTSGRTGELFF. The CDR3 DNA reads TGTGCCAGCAGCACCGGGACTAGCGGGAGGACCGGGGAGCTGTTTTTT.

V and J are TRBV5-1 and TRBJ2-5, with TRBD2 matching 9 bases. Germline V lookup: CDR1 SGHRS, CDR2 YFSETQ. Germline trimming cut 0 bases from V and 5 bases from J; bases unmatched to any gene: 11. The CDR3 is 17 residues long. The DNA of the CDR3 is TGCGCCAGCAGCTTGGGGTTTTCTAGCGGGATCGGGGAGACCCAGTACTTC. It specifies CASSLGFSSGIGETQYF.

The chain links TRBV5-1 to TRBJ2-5, with 9 positions matching TRBD2. Trimming removed 4 bases from V and 2 bases from J; junction bases left unmatched: 12. Germline assignment: CDR1 SGHRS and CDR2 YFSETQ. This CDR3 has 17 amino acids. The DNA of the CDR3 is TGCGCCAGCAGCGTAGCGGCTAGCGGGAACCGACAAGAGACCCAGTACTTC. Translating gives CASSVAASGNRQETQYF. Combining the CDR3 with reference TRBV5-1 and TRBJ2-5 gives the whole variable domain KAGVTQTPRYLIKTRGQQVTLSCSPISGHRSVSWYQQTPGQGLQFLFEYFSETQRNKGNFPGRFSGRQFSNSRSEMNVSTLELGDSALYLCASSVAASGNRQETQYFGPGTRLLVL.

The chain is built from TRBV29-1 and TRBJ1-1; no definite D call. V was pared by 7 bases and J by 3 bases, with 15 bases between. The germline V gene encodes CDR1 SQVTM and CDR2 ANQGSEA. The CDR3 is 13 residues long. Written as DNA, the CDR3 is TGCAGCGGCTCCCGTGAGAGATACACTGAAGCTTTCTTT. This encodes CSGSRERYTEAFF.

The chain combines TRBV4-2 with TRBJ2-7; D not resolved. The CDR3 length is 14 residues. The ends were cut back, 1 base at V and 6 bases at J, with 13 bases in the middle. In germline, CDR1 is LGHNA, CDR2 YNFKEQ. CDR3 sequence (DNA): TGTGCCAGCAGCCAAGGGGATCTTACCACCGAGCAGTACTTC. Translating it yields CASSQGDLTTEQYF.